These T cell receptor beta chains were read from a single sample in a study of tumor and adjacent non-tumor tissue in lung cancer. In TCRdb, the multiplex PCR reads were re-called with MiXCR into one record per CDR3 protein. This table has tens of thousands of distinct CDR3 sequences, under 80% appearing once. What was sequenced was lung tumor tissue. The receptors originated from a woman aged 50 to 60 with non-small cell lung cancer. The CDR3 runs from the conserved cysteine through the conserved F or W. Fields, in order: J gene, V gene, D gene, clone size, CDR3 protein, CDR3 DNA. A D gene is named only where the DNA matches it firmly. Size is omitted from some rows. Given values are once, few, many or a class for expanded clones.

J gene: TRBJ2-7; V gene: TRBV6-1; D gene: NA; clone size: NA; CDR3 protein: CASSEGDFYDQCF; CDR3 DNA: TGTGCCAGCAGTGAAGGGGACTTCTACGATCAGTGCTTC
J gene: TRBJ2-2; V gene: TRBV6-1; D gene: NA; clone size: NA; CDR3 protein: CASSLVGDTRELFF; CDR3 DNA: TGTGCGAGCAGTCTAGTGGGAGACACCCGGGAGCTGTTTTTT
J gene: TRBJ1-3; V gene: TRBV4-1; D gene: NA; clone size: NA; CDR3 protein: CANSHEAGNIIYF; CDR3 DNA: TGCGCCAACAGCCATGAAGCCGGAAACATCATATATTTT
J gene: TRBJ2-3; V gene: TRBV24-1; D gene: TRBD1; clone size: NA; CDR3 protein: CVTRGQGTDTQYF; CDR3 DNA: TGTGTCACCAGGGGACAGGGCACAGATACACAGTATTTT
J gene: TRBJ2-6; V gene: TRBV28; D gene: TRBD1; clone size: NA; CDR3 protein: CASSRGQGLSGANVSTF; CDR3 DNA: TGTGCCAGCAGCAGGGGACAGGGCCTCTCTGGGGCCAACGTCTCGACTTTC
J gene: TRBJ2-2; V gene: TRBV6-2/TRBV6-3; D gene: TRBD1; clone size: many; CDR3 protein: CASSYGTGVPGELFF; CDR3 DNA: TGTGCCAGCAGTTACGGGACAGGGGTCCCCGGGGAGCTGTTTTTT
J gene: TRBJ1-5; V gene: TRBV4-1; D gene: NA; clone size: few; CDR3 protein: CASSQAPESNQPQHF; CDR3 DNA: TGCGCCAGCAGCCAAGCTCCGGAGTCCAATCAGCCCCAGCATTTT
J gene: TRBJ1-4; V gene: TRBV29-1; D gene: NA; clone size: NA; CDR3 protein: CSATTVTNEKLFF; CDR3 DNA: TGCAGCGCTACTACTGTAACTAATGAAAAACTGTTTTTT
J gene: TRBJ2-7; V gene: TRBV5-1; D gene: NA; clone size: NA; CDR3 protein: CTSSPLGLGIRDYEQYF; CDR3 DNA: TGCACCAGCAGCCCGCTTGGACTGGGGATTCGGGACTACGAGCAGTACTTC
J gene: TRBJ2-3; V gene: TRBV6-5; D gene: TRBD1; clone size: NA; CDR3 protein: CASSKRDRGRKADTQYF; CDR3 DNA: TGTGCCAGCAGTAAGAGGGACAGGGGGAGGAAGGCAGATACGCAGTATTTT
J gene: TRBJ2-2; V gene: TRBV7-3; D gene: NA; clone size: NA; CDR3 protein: CASSLINTGEQFF; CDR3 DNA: TGTGCCAGTAGCTTAATAAACACCGGGGAGCAGTTTTTT
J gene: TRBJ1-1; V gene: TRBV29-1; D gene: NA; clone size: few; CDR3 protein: CGVTVMANTEAFF; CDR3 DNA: TGCGGCGTCACAGTTATGGCGAACACTGAAGCCTTCTTT
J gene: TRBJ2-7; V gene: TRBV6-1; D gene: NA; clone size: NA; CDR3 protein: CASSEASRNKQYF; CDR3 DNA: TGTGCCAGCAGTGAAGCTTCCAGGAACAAGCAGTATTTC
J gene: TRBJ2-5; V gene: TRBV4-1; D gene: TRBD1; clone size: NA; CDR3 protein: CAGSLGRGRPETHYF; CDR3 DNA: TGCGCCGGCAGCCTGGGTAGGGGGCGGCCAGAGACCCACTACTTC
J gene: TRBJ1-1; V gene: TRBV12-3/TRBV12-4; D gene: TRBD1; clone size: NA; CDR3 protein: CASSLTWTGANTEAFF; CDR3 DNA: TGTGCTAGCAGTTTAACCTGGACAGGGGCTAACACTGAAGCTTTCTTT
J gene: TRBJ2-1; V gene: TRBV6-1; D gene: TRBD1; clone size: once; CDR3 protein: CASSATGERYIEQFF; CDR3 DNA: TGTGCCAGCAGTGCGACAGGGGAGCGATACATTGAACAGTTCTTC
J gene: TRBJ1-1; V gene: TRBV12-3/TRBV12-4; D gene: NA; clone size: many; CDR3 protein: CASSYGSSTEAFF; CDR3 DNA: TGTGCCAGCAGTTACGGGTCGAGCACTGAAGCTTTCTTT
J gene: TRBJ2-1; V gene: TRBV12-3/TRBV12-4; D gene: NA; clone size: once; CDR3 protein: CASSLVSGANNEQFF; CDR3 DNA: TGTGCCAGCAGTTTGGTGTCGGGAGCTAACAACGAGCAGTTCTTC
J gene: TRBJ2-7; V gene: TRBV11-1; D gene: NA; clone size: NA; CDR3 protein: CASSRSGAASYAQYF; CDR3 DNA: TGTGCCAGCAGCCGGTCGGGGGCGGCCTCCTACGCGCAGTACTTC
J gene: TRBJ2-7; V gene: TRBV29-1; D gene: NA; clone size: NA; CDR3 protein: CSAEEPRSSYEQYF; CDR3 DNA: TGCAGCGCTGAGGAGCCTAGGAGCTCCTACGAGCAGTACTTC
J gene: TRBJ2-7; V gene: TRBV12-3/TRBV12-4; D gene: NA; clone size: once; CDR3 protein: CANGFVKVYEQYF; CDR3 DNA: TGTGCCAACGGTTTCGTAAAGGTCTACGAGCAGTACTTC
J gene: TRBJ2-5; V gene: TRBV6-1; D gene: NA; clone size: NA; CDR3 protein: CTSTRAFQETQYF; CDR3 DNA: TGTACCAGCACTAGGGCTTTCCAAGAGACCCAGTACTTC